A selection of T cell receptor beta chains follows, all from one sample in a study of blood T cells in healthy people across ages. TCRdb fed the 5' RACE reads into MiXCR, producing one record per CDR3 protein. The sample lists about 680,000 distinct CDR3 sequences; roughly 50% were seen once. Sequencing was carried out using blood. The receptors shown here come from a woman aged 60-70 years in good health. The CDR3 runs from the conserved cysteine through the conserved F or W. Fields, in order: clone size, J gene, D gene, V gene, CDR3 DNA, CDR3 protein. D genes are given only for firm matches. Some rows mark clone size as missing; the rest say once, few, many or name a class of expanded clone.

abundance: NA; j_gene: TRBJ2-1; d_gene: TRBD2; v_gene: TRBV6-6; CDR3nt: TGTGCCAGCATCCTGACTAGCGGGACTGAGCAGTTCTTC; CDR3aa: CASILTSGTEQFF
abundance: few; j_gene: TRBJ2-7; d_gene: TRBD1; v_gene: TRBV29-1; CDR3nt: TGCAGCGTGCTTGGGACAGGGGTCACCTACGAGCAGTACTTC; CDR3aa: CSVLGTGVTYEQYF
abundance: NA; j_gene: TRBJ1-4; d_gene: TRBD1; v_gene: TRBV7-9; CDR3nt: TGTGCCAGCAGCCCCGGGTGGGACAGTGACACTACAACTAATGAAAAACTGTTTTTT; CDR3aa: CASSPGWDSDTTTNEKLFF
abundance: NA; j_gene: TRBJ2-2; d_gene: TRBD1; v_gene: TRBV24-1; CDR3nt: TGTGCTACCAAGGACAGGGGGGACACCGGGGAGCTGTTTTTT; CDR3aa: CATKDRGDTGELFF
abundance: NA; j_gene: TRBJ2-1; d_gene: NA; v_gene: TRBV29-1; CDR3nt: TGCAGCGTCGTTCTAGATTTTAGCTCCTACAATGAGCAGTTCTTC; CDR3aa: CSVVLDFSSYNEQFF
abundance: NA; j_gene: TRBJ2-5; d_gene: NA; v_gene: TRBV7-2; CDR3nt: TGTGCCAGCAGCTTAGCACCCCTAGGGGCACAAGAGACCCAGTACTTC; CDR3aa: CASSLAPLGAQETQYF
abundance: NA; j_gene: TRBJ2-1; d_gene: TRBD2; v_gene: TRBV4-3; CDR3nt: TGCGCCAGCAGCCCGGGACTAGGGGGTTACAATGAGCAGTTCTTC; CDR3aa: CASSPGLGGYNEQFF
abundance: few; j_gene: TRBJ2-5; d_gene: TRBD1; v_gene: TRBV16; CDR3nt: TGTGCCAGCAGCCAAGACCTGGGACAGGGGGCGAGGGAGACCCAGTACTTC; CDR3aa: CASSQDLGQGARETQYF
abundance: NA; j_gene: TRBJ2-1; d_gene: NA; v_gene: TRBV3-1; CDR3nt: TGTGCCAGCAGCCCGACCCGGGACTTTGGGGAGCAGTTCTTC; CDR3aa: CASSPTRDFGEQFF
abundance: NA; j_gene: TRBJ2-7; d_gene: TRBD2; v_gene: TRBV7-3; CDR3nt: TGTGCCAGCAGCACCACGGGGGGGGGTGAGCAGTACTTC; CDR3aa: CASSTTGGGEQYF
abundance: NA; j_gene: TRBJ2-1; d_gene: NA; v_gene: TRBV27; CDR3nt: TGTGCCAGCAGTTTAGCACTAGGGACCCCTAGAAATGAGCAGTTCTTC; CDR3aa: CASSLALGTPRNEQFF
abundance: NA; j_gene: TRBJ2-3; d_gene: TRBD2; v_gene: TRBV10-3; CDR3nt: TGTGCCATCAGTGAGCGGGGGGGCAGCACAGATACGCAGTATTTT; CDR3aa: CAISERGGSTDTQYF
abundance: few; j_gene: TRBJ2-7; d_gene: NA; v_gene: TRBV19; CDR3nt: TGTGCCAGTAGTATAGGTGAAGTCTACGAGCAGTACTTC; CDR3aa: CASSIGEVYEQYF
abundance: NA; j_gene: TRBJ2-7; d_gene: TRBD2; v_gene: TRBV2; CDR3nt: TGTGCCAGCACCCTTGGGGGGGGAATGACCTACAATGAGCAGTACTTC; CDR3aa: CASTLGGGMTYNEQYF
abundance: NA; j_gene: TRBJ2-7; d_gene: TRBD1; v_gene: TRBV20-1; CDR3nt: TGCAGTGCTAGAGGGACAGGGGAGATTGTCGAGCAGTACTTC; CDR3aa: CSARGTGEIVEQYF
abundance: many; j_gene: TRBJ1-2; d_gene: NA; v_gene: TRBV4-2; CDR3nt: TGTGCCAGCAGCCCACGACCCAGGAACAACTATGGCTACACCTTC; CDR3aa: CASSPRPRNNYGYTF
abundance: NA; j_gene: TRBJ2-7; d_gene: TRBD2; v_gene: TRBV28; CDR3nt: TGTGCCAGCAGGCGGACTAGCGGGACCCTCTCCTACGAGCAGTACTTC; CDR3aa: CASRRTSGTLSYEQYF
abundance: NA; j_gene: TRBJ2-1; d_gene: TRBD2; v_gene: TRBV29-1; CDR3nt: TGCAGCGTTGTAGTGGGAGGGCGTAATGAGCAGTTCTTC; CDR3aa: CSVVVGGRNEQFF
abundance: NA; j_gene: TRBJ1-1; d_gene: NA; v_gene: TRBV5-1; CDR3nt: TGCGCCAGCAGCTTCTGGGAAGGGAACACTGAAGCTTTCTTT; CDR3aa: CASSFWEGNTEAFF
abundance: NA; j_gene: TRBJ2-7; d_gene: NA; v_gene: TRBV10-3; CDR3nt: TGTGCCATTAGTGTCTACGGCAGGGATTTATACGAGCAGTACTTC; CDR3aa: CAISVYGRDLYEQYF
abundance: NA; j_gene: TRBJ2-1; d_gene: NA; v_gene: TRBV20-1; CDR3nt: TGCAGTCAAAAACAGGGAGCCAACAGAAATGAGCAGTTCTTC; CDR3aa: CSQKQGANRNEQFF
abundance: NA; j_gene: TRBJ1-2; d_gene: NA; v_gene: TRBV7-9; CDR3nt: TGTGCCAGCAGCCGGACCTCCTATGGCTACACCTTC; CDR3aa: CASSRTSYGYTF
abundance: few; j_gene: TRBJ2-7; d_gene: NA; v_gene: TRBV2; CDR3nt: TGTGCCAGCAGTGCCGACAGGATTCGGTACGAGCAGTACTTC; CDR3aa: CASSADRIRYEQYF
abundance: NA; j_gene: TRBJ2-7; d_gene: TRBD2; v_gene: TRBV20-1; CDR3nt: TGCAGTGCTCTCAGGACTAGCGTATCCTACGAGCAGTACTTC; CDR3aa: CSALRTSVSYEQYF
abundance: NA; j_gene: TRBJ2-5; d_gene: NA; v_gene: TRBV4-2; CDR3nt: TGTGCCAACAGCCCGGCGACGGGAGTGGGGGAGACCCAGTACTTC; CDR3aa: CANSPATGVGETQYF
abundance: many; j_gene: TRBJ2-7; d_gene: TRBD2; v_gene: TRBV20-1; CDR3nt: TGCAGCGCCAGGACTAGCGGGAGATACGAGCAGTACTTC; CDR3aa: CSARTSGRYEQYF
abundance: NA; j_gene: TRBJ2-2; d_gene: NA; v_gene: TRBV7-8; CDR3nt: TGTGCCAGCAGCTTAGAGCCGGGAAGGTTTGTCGGGGAGCTGTTTTTT; CDR3aa: CASSLEPGRFVGELFF
abundance: NA; j_gene: TRBJ1-5; d_gene: TRBD1; v_gene: TRBV6-1; CDR3nt: TGTGCCAGCAGAGAGACAGGGTCGGGACAGCCCCAGCATTTT; CDR3aa: CASRETGSGQPQHF
abundance: NA; j_gene: TRBJ1-5; d_gene: NA; v_gene: TRBV15; CDR3nt: TGTGCCACCAGCAGAGGCCACAGGGCGGGCAATCAGCCCCAGCATTTT; CDR3aa: CATSRGHRAGNQPQHF
abundance: few; j_gene: TRBJ2-7; d_gene: TRBD2; v_gene: TRBV3-1; CDR3nt: TGTGCCAGCAGCCAAGCAACTAGCGGGAGCGCAGGCGAGCAGTACTTC; CDR3aa: CASSQATSGSAGEQYF
abundance: few; j_gene: TRBJ2-3; d_gene: TRBD2; v_gene: TRBV7-2; CDR3nt: TGTGCCAGCAGCTTTACCGGGACTAGCGATAGGGATACGCAGTATTTT; CDR3aa: CASSFTGTSDRDTQYF
abundance: NA; j_gene: TRBJ2-7; d_gene: NA; v_gene: TRBV30; CDR3nt: TGTGCCTGGTCGAGCACCCTAGCCTACGAGCAGTACTTC; CDR3aa: CAWSSTLAYEQYF
abundance: NA; j_gene: TRBJ2-4; d_gene: NA; v_gene: TRBV6-1; CDR3nt: TGTGCCAGCAGCTCTAGGGGGGGGGCGAAGAACATTCAGTACTTC; CDR3aa: CASSSRGGAKNIQYF
abundance: NA; j_gene: TRBJ2-1; d_gene: NA; v_gene: TRBV5-1; CDR3nt: TGCGCCAGCAGCTTGGATCAGGGCTACAATGAGCAGTTCTTC; CDR3aa: CASSLDQGYNEQFF
abundance: NA; j_gene: TRBJ2-3; d_gene: NA; v_gene: TRBV12-3/TRBV12-4; CDR3nt: TGTGCCAGCAGTCTGATTTCTAGCACAGATACGCAGTATTTT; CDR3aa: CASSLISSTDTQYF
abundance: NA; j_gene: TRBJ2-3; d_gene: TRBD2; v_gene: TRBV7-2; CDR3nt: TGTGCCAGCAGCTTAGTAGCTAGCGGGAGGAGGTACACGCAGTATTTT; CDR3aa: CASSLVASGRRYTQYF
abundance: NA; j_gene: TRBJ1-4; d_gene: TRBD1; v_gene: TRBV13; CDR3nt: TGTGCCAGCAGCACGACAGGGGCCGGCGGCGAAAAACTGTTTTTT; CDR3aa: CASSTTGAGGEKLFF
abundance: few; j_gene: TRBJ2-5; d_gene: TRBD1; v_gene: TRBV12-3/TRBV12-4; CDR3nt: TGTGCCAGCAGTTATCGACAGGGGGCGGGAGAGACCCAGTACTTC; CDR3aa: CASSYRQGAGETQYF
abundance: NA; j_gene: TRBJ2-2; d_gene: NA; v_gene: TRBV7-3; CDR3nt: TGTGCCAGCAGTTTAGTTGTGGGAGGAAGAACCGGGGAGCTGTTTTTT; CDR3aa: CASSLVVGGRTGELFF
abundance: NA; j_gene: TRBJ2-3; d_gene: TRBD2; v_gene: TRBV29-1; CDR3nt: TGCAGCCTTCGATCCGGGGGGGGCGGCACAGATACGCAGTATTTT; CDR3aa: CSLRSGGGGTDTQYF
abundance: NA; j_gene: TRBJ1-6; d_gene: NA; v_gene: TRBV20-1; CDR3nt: TGCAGTGCTAGAGGGACAGAGAATTCACCCCCCCACTTT; CDR3aa: CSARGTENSPPHF
abundance: NA; j_gene: TRBJ2-5; d_gene: TRBD2; v_gene: TRBV3-1; CDR3nt: TGTGCCAGCAGCCAGGTACTAGCGGGAGGTGAGACCCAGTACTTC; CDR3aa: CASSQVLAGGETQYF
abundance: NA; j_gene: TRBJ1-4; d_gene: TRBD1; v_gene: TRBV27; CDR3nt: TGTGCCACCAGCCCCCTTTTGGGGAGAAGGGGACAGAATGAAAAACTGTTTTTT; CDR3aa: CATSPLLGRRGQNEKLFF
abundance: many; j_gene: TRBJ2-7; d_gene: NA; v_gene: TRBV29-1; CDR3nt: TGCAGCGTTGAAGATCCTGCAGGGGCTAACTACGAGCAGTACTTC; CDR3aa: CSVEDPAGANYEQYF
abundance: NA; j_gene: TRBJ2-3; d_gene: TRBD2; v_gene: TRBV7-3; CDR3nt: TGTGCCAGCAGCAAGACTAGCGGGGTCACAGATACGCAGTATTTT; CDR3aa: CASSKTSGVTDTQYF
abundance: NA; j_gene: TRBJ2-7; d_gene: NA; v_gene: TRBV2; CDR3nt: TGTGCCAGCAGTGACGTGGGGGATCCCTTCTCCTACGAGCAGTACTTC; CDR3aa: CASSDVGDPFSYEQYF
abundance: few; j_gene: TRBJ2-7; d_gene: NA; v_gene: TRBV21-1; CDR3nt: TGTGCCAGCAGCAAAGCCGACAGGGTAAACGAGCAGTACTTC; CDR3aa: CASSKADRVNEQYF
abundance: NA; j_gene: TRBJ1-5; d_gene: NA; v_gene: TRBV6-2/TRBV6-3; CDR3nt: TGCGCCAGCAGCCCAGTTACGGGTCAACCCCAGCATTTT; CDR3aa: CASSPVTGQPQHF
abundance: once; j_gene: TRBJ2-5; d_gene: NA; v_gene: TRBV20-1; CDR3nt: TGCAGTGCTAGAGGACTCGTAGTAGAGACCCAGTACTTC; CDR3aa: CSARGLVVETQYF
abundance: few; j_gene: TRBJ2-1; d_gene: NA; v_gene: TRBV5-1; CDR3nt: TGCGCCAGCAGCGACCTAGCGACCAATGAGCAGTTCTTC; CDR3aa: CASSDLATNEQFF
abundance: once; j_gene: TRBJ2-3; d_gene: NA; v_gene: TRBV15; CDR3nt: TGTGCCACCAGCAGACAAGAGCGGGTCGCCACAGATACGCAGTATTTT; CDR3aa: CATSRQERVATDTQYF
abundance: NA; j_gene: TRBJ2-4; d_gene: TRBD1; v_gene: TRBV6-5; CDR3nt: TGTGCCAGCAGTTACCAGCCTGGGACAGCCGGAAACATTCAGTACTTC; CDR3aa: CASSYQPGTAGNIQYF
abundance: NA; j_gene: TRBJ1-1; d_gene: NA; v_gene: TRBV7-9; CDR3nt: TGTGCCAGCAGCTTATGGTTCGTCGAGAACACTGAAGCTTTCTTT; CDR3aa: CASSLWFVENTEAFF
abundance: NA; j_gene: TRBJ2-7; d_gene: TRBD1; v_gene: TRBV28; CDR3nt: TGTGCCAGCAGTTCGGGACAGGGACAACGCGAGCAGTACTTC; CDR3aa: CASSSGQGQREQYF
abundance: NA; j_gene: TRBJ2-1; d_gene: NA; v_gene: TRBV3-1; CDR3nt: TGTGCCAGCAGCCAAGATCGGTCGGGCCAGCTCAGGAATGAGCAGTTCTTC; CDR3aa: CASSQDRSGQLRNEQFF